This TCR beta chain comes out of a study of T-cell reconstitution after alpha-beta-depleted transplantation in children. Points from the study as a whole: Surviving thymic progenitors and recipient T cells were the source of high TCRbeta diversity at day 60 in some patients. It was newly produced T cells that mostly accounted for T-cell counts and diversity one year after transplant. Expanded graft clones, several hundred of them, were reportedly the source of alpha-beta T cells about two months after transplant.

The CDR3 is 15 residues long. Looked up from germline, CDR1 is MDHEN and CDR2 is SYDVKM. The V end lost 5 bases, the J end lost 0 bases, and 13 bases lay between the germline ends. This clonotype was observed at least ten times. Its antigen is unidentified. Preparation of the TCRbeta library was carried out with unique molecular identifiers. MiXCR, applied by TCRdb to the PCR reads, yields one record per CDR3 protein. The profile shows just under 150,000 distinct CDR3 sequences, 8.8% of them singletons. The chain recombines TRBV28 with TRBJ2-5, with D possibly being TRBD2 (5 bases). Source: PBMCs, mostly from graft donor cells, taken 180 days after TCRalphabeta/CD19-depleted stem cell transplant. This TCR derives from a female patient aged 2-10 years who had a stem cell transplant for congenital amegakaryocytic thrombocytopenia, so the T cells may come from the graft donor. CDR3 DNA: TGTGCCAGCAGTATAATGCGGGCATACCAAGAGACCCAGTACTTC. It yields the protein CASSIMRAYQETQYF.